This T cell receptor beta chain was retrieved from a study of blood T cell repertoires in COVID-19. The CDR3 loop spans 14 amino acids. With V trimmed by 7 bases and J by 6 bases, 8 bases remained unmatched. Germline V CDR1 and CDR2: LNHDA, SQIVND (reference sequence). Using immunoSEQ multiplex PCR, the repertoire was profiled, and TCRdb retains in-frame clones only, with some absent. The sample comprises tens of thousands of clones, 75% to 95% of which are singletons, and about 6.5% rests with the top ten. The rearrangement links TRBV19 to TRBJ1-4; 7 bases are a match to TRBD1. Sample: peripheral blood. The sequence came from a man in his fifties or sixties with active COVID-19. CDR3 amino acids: CASTPYRGDEKLFF. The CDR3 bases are TGTGCCAGTACCCCATACAGGGGCGATGAAAAACTGTTTTTT.